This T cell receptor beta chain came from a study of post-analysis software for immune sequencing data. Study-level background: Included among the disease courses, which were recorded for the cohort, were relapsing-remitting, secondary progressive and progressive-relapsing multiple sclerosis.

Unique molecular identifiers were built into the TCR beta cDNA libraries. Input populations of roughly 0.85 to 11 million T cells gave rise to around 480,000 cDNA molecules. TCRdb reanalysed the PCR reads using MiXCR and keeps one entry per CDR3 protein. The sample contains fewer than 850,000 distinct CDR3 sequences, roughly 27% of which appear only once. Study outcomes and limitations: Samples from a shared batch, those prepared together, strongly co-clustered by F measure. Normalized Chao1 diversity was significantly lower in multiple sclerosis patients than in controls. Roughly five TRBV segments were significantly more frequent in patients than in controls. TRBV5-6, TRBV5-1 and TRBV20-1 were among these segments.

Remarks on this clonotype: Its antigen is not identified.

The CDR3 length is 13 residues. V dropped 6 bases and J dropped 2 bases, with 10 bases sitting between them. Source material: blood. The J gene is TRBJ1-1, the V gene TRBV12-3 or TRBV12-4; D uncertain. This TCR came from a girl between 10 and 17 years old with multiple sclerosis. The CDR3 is CASSLSLNTEAFF. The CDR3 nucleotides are TGTGCCAGCAGCTTATCTCTCAACACTGAAGCTTTCTTT.